A single sample is the source of the 13 T cell receptor beta chains below, sequenced in a study of cytomegalovirus exposure and HLA in healthy donors listed by TCRdb under 2017. Libraries came from the immunoSEQ multiplex PCR assay. The clones in this table, taken by TCRdb from immuneACCESS, are in-frame only. Not every clone is retained; where verified, under half of the shortfall comes from an unresolved V gene, and the cause of the rest is unknown. The sample yields roughly 180,000 clones; roughly 86% were counted once. About 7.2% of the sample is held by the ten biggest clonotypes. The sample was PBMCs. All receptors derive from a man under 40 in good health and CMV-seropositive.

The chain joins TRBV6-5 to TRBJ1-1; D remains ambiguous. Trimming left V 5 bases short and J 6 bases short, with 16 bases between. The CDR3 length is 14 residues. The germline CDR1 and CDR2 sequences are MNHEY and SVGAGI. In nucleotides, the CDR3 is TGTGCCAGCAGTCTCCTTAGGGATGGGGCTGAAGCTTTCTTT. Amino acid sequence: CASSLLRDGAEAFF.

This chain uses TRBV7-2 with TRBJ1-1, with TRBD1 identical over 8 bases. V shed 1 base and J 9 bases; nucleotides not matched to a gene: 13. The germline V gene has CDR1 SGHTA and CDR2 FQGNSA. The length of the CDR3 is 16 residues. The CDR3 DNA sequence: TGTGCCAGCAGCTTAGGGGGGACAGGTGCAAGTAGCCAAGCTTTCTTT. Its protein is CASSLGGTGASSQAFF.

The rearrangement links TRBV13 to TRBJ2-2; D not resolved. Trimming cost V 4 bases and J 6 bases, with 6 bases left between them. This CDR3 region has 12 residues. The V gene's germline CDR1 is PRHDT and CDR2 FYEKMQ (reference sequence). CDR3 DNA: TGTGCCAGCAGCTCCACCCCCGGGGAGCTGTTTTTT. This gives the protein CASSSTPGELFF.

The chain recombines TRBV6-5 with TRBJ2-2; 9 bases line up with TRBD1. The CDR3 sequence is 15 residues long. With 4 bases clipped from V and 5 bases from J, the junction kept 5 bases outside the gene matches. Germline lookup yields CDR1 MNHEY and CDR2 SVGAGI. CDR3 in amino acids: CASSFRDRETGELFF. The CDR3 DNA reads TGTGCCAGCAGTTTCCGGGACAGGGAGACCGGGGAGCTGTTTTTT.

This rearrangement joins TRBV9 to TRBJ2-7; D perhaps matches TRBD1 (6 bases). This CDR3 is built from 15 residues. V shed 4 bases and J shed 7 bases, with 21 bases lying between them. The germline CDR1 and CDR2 sequences are SGDLS and YYNGEE. The CDR3 loop is CASSLDSGSMREQYF. The CDR3 DNA is TGTGCCAGCAGCTTGGACAGTGGGTCCATGCGAGAGCAGTACTTC.

The CDR3 sequence: CASSLGQGVEQYF. The CDR3 bases are TGTGCCAGCAGTTTGGGCCAGGGGGTTGAGCAGTACTTC. The chain couples TRBV28 to TRBJ2-7, with 7 bases that match TRBD1. The ends lost 3 bases at V and 7 bases at J; junction bases unmatched: 6. In germline, CDR1 is MDHEN, CDR2 SYDVKM. The CDR3 loop spans 13 amino acids.

The rearrangement links TRBV10-3 to TRBJ2-7; D call uncertain. This CDR3 spans 13 amino acids. The V gene lost 1 base and the J gene lost 4 bases, with 8 bases spanning the gap. Germline CDR1 is ENHRY and CDR2 is SYGVKD. In nucleotides, the CDR3 is TGTGCCATCAGTGAGTGGTCCTATTACGAGCAGTACTTC. Its protein product is CAISEWSYYEQYF.

The V gene is TRBV2, the J gene TRBJ1-4; D is possibly TRBD1 (5 bases). With 5 bases removed from V and 2 bases from J, the gap between germline ends came to 12 bases. CDR3 length: 15 residues. In germline, CDR1 is SNHLY, CDR2 FYNNEI. The CDR3 protein is CASSRPGGTNEKLFF. The CDR3 nucleotides are TGTGCCAGCAGTCGACCGGGGGGTACTAATGAAAAACTGTTTTTT.

The genes are TRBV5-1 and TRBJ2-7; a weak D match, TRBD1 (5 bases). The germline V gene has CDR1 SGHRS and CDR2 YFSETQ. The CDR3 runs 13 residues. The V end was cut by 4 bases, the J end by 0 bases, with 8 bases between. CDR3 amino acids: CASSHRYSYEQYF. The CDR3 nucleotides read TGCGCCAGCAGCCACAGGTACTCCTACGAGCAGTACTTC.

The V gene is TRBV28, the J gene TRBJ1-4; D uncertain. CDR1 MDHEN and CDR2 SYDVKM come from the germline V gene. CDR3 length: 14 residues. V was trimmed by 1 base and J by 8 bases, leaving 11 bases between them. The chain's CDR3 is CASSLYVSEEKLFF. CDR3 coding DNA: TGTGCCAGCAGTTTATATGTTTCTGAGGAAAAACTGTTTTTT. Combining the CDR3 with reference TRBV28 and TRBJ1-4 gives the whole variable domain DVKVTQSSRYLVKRTGEKVFLECVQDMDHENMFWYRQDPGLGLRLIYFSYDVKMKEKGDIPEGYSVSREKKERFSLILESASTNQTSMYLCASSLYVSEEKLFFGSGTQLSVL.

The genes are TRBV7-9 and TRBJ1-3; D possibly corresponds to TRBD1 (5 bases). Trimming removed 1 base at V and 0 bases at J, with 10 bases between. This CDR3 comprises 16 residues. Germline CDR1 SEHNR, CDR2 FQNEAQ (reference sequence). The DNA for the CDR3 is TGTGCCAGCAGCTTAGGACAGCCTCACTCTGGAAACACCATATATTTT. Translation: CASSLGQPHSGNTIYF.

The V gene is TRBV6-1, the J gene TRBJ1-5, with no clear D. Looked up from germline, CDR1 is MNHNS and CDR2 is SASEGT. The CDR3 runs 14 residues. Trimming shortened V by 6 bases and J by 3 bases, and 12 bases separated the two germline ends. CDR3 nucleotides: TGTGCCAGCAGGACGCAACAGACCAATCAGCCCCAGCATTTT. Translating it yields CASRTQQTNQPQHF.

V is TRBV4-1 and J is TRBJ1-4; the D gene is possibly TRBD1 (6 bases). CDR1 and CDR2 from the germline V gene are MGHRA and YSYEKL. The CDR3 length is 15 residues. Trimming pared 5 bases from V and 1 base from J, leaving 11 bases between. The CDR3 bases are TGCGCCAGCAGCGGGCGGACAGTAACTAATGAAAAACTGTTTTTT. Its protein is CASSGRTVTNEKLFF.